This TCR beta chain derives from a study of blood T cells in healthy people across ages. CDR1 is SQVTM and CDR2 is ANQGSEA in the germline V gene. V was cut by 4 bases and J by 1 base, with 1 base left in between. CDR3 length equals 11 residues. Alongside a J-beta primer mix, a sample-barcoded 5' primer served in a second PCR lasting roughly 6 to 11 cycles. TCRdb redid the calling of the 5' RACE reads with MiXCR, one entry per CDR3 protein. The profile shows over a million distinct CDR3 sequences, approximately 59% of them singletons. The J gene is TRBJ2-2, the V gene TRBV29-1; D gene uncertain. Sequenced: blood. The receptor's source is a man younger than 35 in good health. CDR3 in amino acids: CSVGNTGELFF. Here the CDR3 DNA reads TGCAGCGTTGGGAACACCGGGGAGCTGTTTTTT.